A selection of T cell receptor beta chains follows, all from one sample in a study of T cell responses to AZD1222 COVID-19 vaccine. Assay used: immunoSEQ multiplex PCR; TCRdb lists only in-frame clones, some missing. The sample yields more than 90,000 clones, 84% seen once. Sequencing was performed on peripheral blood, taken on day 0 of AZD1222 vaccination. These TCRs come from an adult in good health. CDR3s include the opening cysteine and the closing phenylalanine or tryptophan. The D gene is left open where the match is weak. Size values are once, few and many counts, or a class for expanded clones, and some rows have none.

v_gene,d_gene,j_gene,abundance,CDR3aa,CDR3nt
TRBV5-1,TRBD1,TRBJ2-7,.,CASSRGRGVYEQYF,TGCGCCAGTTCCAGGGGGCGCGGGGTCTACGAGCAGTACTTC
TRBV5-6,TRBD1,TRBJ1-5,.,CASSLRLGQGGQPQHF,TGTGCCAGCAGCTTGCGCTTGGGACAGGGCGGTCAGCCCCAGCATTTT
TRBV18,.,TRBJ1-1,.,CASSPRTEEAFF,TGTGCCAGCTCACCCCGGACGGAAGAAGCTTTCTTT
TRBV5-1,.,TRBJ2-2,few,CASSVVPSGELFF,TGCGCCAGCAGCGTCGTCCCGTCCGGGGAGCTGTTTTTT
TRBV18,.,TRBJ2-5,.,CASSPKRETQYF,TGTGCCAGCTCACCCAAGAGGGAGACCCAGTACTTC
TRBV10-3,.,TRBJ1-6,.,CAIRLQGDSPLHF,TGTGCCATCAGACTTCAGGGAGATTCACCCCTCCACTTT
TRBV7-2,TRBD1,TRBJ2-7,.,CASSLIPGQVGYEQYF,TGTGCCAGCAGCCTAATCCCGGGACAGGTAGGCTACGAGCAGTACTTC
TRBV10-3,TRBD2,TRBJ2-1,.,CAISNSGRNNEQFF,TGTGCCATCAGCAATAGCGGGCGTAACAATGAGCAGTTCTTC
TRBV18,TRBD1,TRBJ2-7,.,CASSLGTGAAYEQYF,TGTGCCAGCTCACTTGGGACAGGGGCGGCCTACGAGCAGTACTTC
TRBV10-3,TRBD2,TRBJ2-5,.,CAIAPRPSGVQETQYF,TGTGCCATAGCCCCCCGGCCTAGCGGGGTACAAGAGACCCAGTACTTC
TRBV5-1,.,TRBJ2-1,.,CASSPDYSEQFF,TGCGCCAGCAGCCCCGACTACTCCGAGCAGTTCTTC
TRBV18,.,TRBJ2-5,.,CASSPGNQETQYF,TGTGCCAGCTCACCAGGAAACCAAGAGACCCAGTACTTC
TRBV4-1,.,TRBJ1-3,.,CASSQDIDSHFSGNTIYF,TGCGCCAGCAGCCAAGATATCGACAGCCACTTCTCTGGAAACACCATATATTTT
TRBV18,.,TRBJ1-5,.,CASSPPNSDQPQHF,TGTGCCAGCTCACCACCGAACTCCGATCAGCCCCAGCATTTT
TRBV2,.,TRBJ1-6,.,CARGQTESYNSPLHF,TGTGCCAGAGGGCAAACAGAATCCTATAATTCACCCCTCCACTTT
TRBV7-2,TRBD2,TRBJ2-2,.,CASSLSGSHGELFF,TGTGCCAGCAGCCTTAGCGGGAGCCACGGGGAGCTGTTTTTT
TRBV29-1,.,TRBJ2-5,.,CSYRGGPGETQYF,TGCAGCTACCGTGGGGGCCCGGGGGAGACCCAGTACTTC
TRBV11-2,TRBD2,TRBJ2-1,.,CASSLATSGKRNEQFF,TGTGCCAGCAGCTTAGCGACTAGCGGGAAAAGAAATGAGCAGTTCTTC
TRBV19,TRBD1,TRBJ1-2,.,CASSRDSQRYGYTF,TGTGCCAGTAGTAGGGACAGCCAACGCTATGGCTACACCTTC
TRBV3-1/TRBV3-2,.,TRBJ2-5,.,CASSQPRRLVFETQYF,TGTGCCAGCAGCCAACCCCGAAGACTAGTATTCGAGACCCAGTACTTC
TRBV6-6,.,TRBJ1-2,.,CASSRRNRQEGGFYTF,TGTGCCAGCAGTCGAAGAAATAGACAGGAGGGAGGGTTCTACACCTTC
TRBV7-3,.,TRBJ2-7,.,CASSSDGSYEQYF,TGTGCCAGCAGCTCAGACGGATCCTACGAGCAGTACTTC
TRBV15,.,TRBJ2-7,.,CATGVGQGTEQYF,TGTGCCACCGGGGTGGGGCAGGGGACCGAGCAGTACTTC
TRBV6-2/TRBV6-3,TRBD1,TRBJ2-7,.,CASSFAGQEPYEQYF,TGTGCCAGCAGTTTTGCCGGACAGGAGCCCTACGAGCAGTACTTC
TRBV27,TRBD2,TRBJ2-3,.,CASSFLDSGRTDTQYF,TGTGCCAGCAGTTTCCTAGATAGCGGGAGAACAGATACGCAGTATTTT
TRBV2,.,TRBJ2-7,.,CASNTGTGSYEQYF,TGTGCCAGCAATACGGGGACGGGTTCCTACGAGCAGTACTTC
TRBV6-5,TRBD1,TRBJ2-6,.,CASSYRTGRGANVLTF,TGTGCCAGCAGTTACAGGACAGGGAGAGGGGCCAACGTCCTGACTTTC
TRBV6-5,.,TRBJ1-3,.,CASSLHSGNTIYF,TGTGCCAGCAGTTTACACTCTGGAAACACCATATATTTT
TRBV7-2,TRBD2,TRBJ2-7,.,CASSPIAGGTYEQYF,TGTGCCAGCAGCCCCATAGCGGGAGGGACCTACGAGCAGTACTTC
TRBV28,.,TRBJ1-2,.,CASSLQNYGYTF,TGTGCCAGCAGTTTACAGAACTATGGCTACACCTTC
TRBV6-1,.,TRBJ1-5,.,CASSDQFSNQPQHF,TGTGCCAGCAGTGACCAATTTAGCAATCAGCCCCAGCATTTT
TRBV4-1,TRBD1,TRBJ1-1,.,CASSQDATGRAFF,TGCGCCAGCAGCCAAGACGCGACAGGGAGAGCTTTCTTT
TRBV7-2,TRBD1,TRBJ2-3,.,CASTWGQNTDTQYF,TGTGCCAGCACCTGGGGACAGAACACAGATACGCAGTATTTT
TRBV2,.,TRBJ1-3,.,CASSQGHSATIYF,TGTGCCAGCAGCCAGGGTCATAGTGCCACCATATATTTT
TRBV18,.,TRBJ1-1,.,CASSPGLTTEAFF,TGTGCCAGCTCACCGGGCTTGACCACTGAAGCTTTCTTT
TRBV20-1,TRBD1,TRBJ1-2,.,CSASMGQGIGYTF,TGCAGTGCTAGTATGGGACAGGGTATCGGCTACACCTTC
TRBV10-2,TRBD2,TRBJ2-1,.,CARGGTSGRNSYNEQFF,TGCGCCCGTGGGGGGACTAGCGGACGGAACTCCTACAATGAGCAGTTCTTC
TRBV18,.,TRBJ1-4,.,CASSPPVQATNEKLFF,TGTGCCAGCTCACCCCCAGTCCAGGCAACTAATGAAAAACTGTTTTTT
TRBV3-1/TRBV3-2,.,TRBJ1-2,.,CASSQGHQANYGYTF,TGTGCCAGCAGCCAAGGACATCAAGCTAACTATGGCTACACCTTC
TRBV2,.,TRBJ1-1,.,CASSEAGGAFF,TGTGCCAGCAGTGAAGCAGGGGGAGCTTTCTTT
TRBV19,.,TRBJ2-5,.,CASSTAQETQYF,TGTGCCAGTAGTACAGCCCAAGAGACCCAGTACTTC
TRBV6-2/TRBV6-3,.,TRBJ2-2,.,CASSRGQSRHRELFF,TGTGCCAGCAGCCGCGGACAGTCGAGGCACAGGGAGCTGTTTTTT
TRBV15,TRBD1,TRBJ1-2,.,CATSRGGQGFGYTF,TGTGCCACCAGCAGGGGAGGACAGGGATTTGGCTACACCTTC
TRBV28,.,TRBJ1-3,.,CASSPGGGPIGTIYF,TGTGCCAGCAGCCCCGGGGGGGGTCCTATAGGCACCATATATTTT
TRBV14,.,TRBJ1-4,.,CASSRAAYGYNEKLFF,TGTGCCAGCAGCCGGGCCGCTTACGGATATAATGAAAAACTGTTTTTT
TRBV5-8,TRBD1,TRBJ1-5,.,CASSRETGSNQPQHF,TGTGCCAGCAGCCGGGAGACAGGGAGCAATCAGCCCCAGCATTTT
TRBV28,TRBD2,TRBJ2-5,.,CASSFRAGGQETQYF,TGTGCCAGCAGTTTCCGAGCGGGGGGGCAAGAGACCCAGTACTTC
TRBV3-1/TRBV3-2,.,TRBJ1-1,.,CASSLYGDTEAFF,TGTGCCAGCAGCTTATATGGGGACACTGAAGCTTTCTTT
TRBV7-6,.,TRBJ1-3,.,CASSFSPVSGNTIYF,TGTGCCAGCAGCTTCTCGCCCGTGTCTGGAAACACCATATATTTT
TRBV3-1/TRBV3-2,TRBD1,TRBJ2-2,once,CASSQGTGDVTGELFF,TGTGCCAGCAGCCAAGGAACAGGGGACGTCACCGGGGAGCTGTTTTTT
TRBV25-1,.,TRBJ1-6,.,CASSEYYSFSNSPLHF,TGTGCCAGCAGTGAATATTACAGCTTTAGTAATTCACCCCTCCACTTT
TRBV15,.,TRBJ2-1,.,CATSPRPRGLWGNEQFF,TGTGCCACCAGCCCCAGGCCCAGGGGATTGTGGGGTAATGAGCAGTTCTTC
TRBV5-1,.,TRBJ1-1,.,CASSLQTNTEAFF,TGCGCCAGCAGCCTACAGACGAACACTGAAGCTTTCTTT
TRBV13,.,TRBJ1-6,.,CASSSSPSSYNSPLHF,TGTGCCAGCAGCTCCTCCCCTAGCTCCTATAATTCACCCCTCCACTTT
TRBV5-1,.,TRBJ2-5,once,CASSLFVGREIKTQYF,TGCGCCAGCAGCTTGTTCGTCGGCAGGGAGATTAAGACCCAGTACTTC
TRBV10-3,.,TRBJ1-2,.,CAISDGGRSYGYTF,TGTGCCATCAGTGATGGGGGAAGGTCCTATGGCTACACCTTC
TRBV27,.,TRBJ1-5,.,CASSLEGYSNQPQHF,TGTGCCAGCAGTTTGGAGGGTTATAGCAATCAGCCCCAGCATTTT